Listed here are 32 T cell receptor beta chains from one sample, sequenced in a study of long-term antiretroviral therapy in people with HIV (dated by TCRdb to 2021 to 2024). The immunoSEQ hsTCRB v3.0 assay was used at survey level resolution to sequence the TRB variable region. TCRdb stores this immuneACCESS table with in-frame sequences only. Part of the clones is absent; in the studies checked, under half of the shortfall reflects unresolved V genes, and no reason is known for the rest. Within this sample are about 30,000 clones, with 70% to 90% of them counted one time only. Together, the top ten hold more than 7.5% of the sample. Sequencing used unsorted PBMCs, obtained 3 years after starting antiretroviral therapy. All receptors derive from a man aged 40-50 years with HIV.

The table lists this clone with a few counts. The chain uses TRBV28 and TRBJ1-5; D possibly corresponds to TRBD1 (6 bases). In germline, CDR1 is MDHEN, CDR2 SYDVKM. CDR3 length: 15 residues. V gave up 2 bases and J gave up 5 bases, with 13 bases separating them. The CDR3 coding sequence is TGTGCCAGCAGTTTAACCCCCTCAGGGGATCAGCCCCAGCATTTT. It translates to CASSLTPSGDQPQHF.

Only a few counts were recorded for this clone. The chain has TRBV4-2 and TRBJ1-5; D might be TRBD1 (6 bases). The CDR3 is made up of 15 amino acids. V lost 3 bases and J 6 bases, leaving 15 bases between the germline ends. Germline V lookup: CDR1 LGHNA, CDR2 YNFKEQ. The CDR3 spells CASSQEGGGSQPQHF. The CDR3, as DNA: TGTGCCAGCAGCCAGGAAGGGGGGGGTAGTCAGCCCCAGCATTTT.

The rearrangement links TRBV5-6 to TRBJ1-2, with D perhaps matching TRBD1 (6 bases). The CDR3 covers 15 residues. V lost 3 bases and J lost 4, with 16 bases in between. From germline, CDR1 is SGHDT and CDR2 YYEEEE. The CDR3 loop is CASSWRGGQTYGYTF. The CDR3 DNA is TGTGCCAGCAGCTGGCGTGGGGGCCAGACCTATGGCTACACCTTC.

CDR3 coding DNA: TGTGCCAGCTCGGCCGGCAGGGGGGATCAGCCCCAGCATTTT. Translated: CASSAGRGDQPQHF. The chain joins TRBV18 to TRBJ1-5, with 7 bases matching TRBD1. The V segment lost 6 bases and the J segment 5 bases; nucleotides outside the gene matches: 7. This CDR3 has 14 residues. In germline, CDR1 is KGHSH, CDR2 LQKENI.

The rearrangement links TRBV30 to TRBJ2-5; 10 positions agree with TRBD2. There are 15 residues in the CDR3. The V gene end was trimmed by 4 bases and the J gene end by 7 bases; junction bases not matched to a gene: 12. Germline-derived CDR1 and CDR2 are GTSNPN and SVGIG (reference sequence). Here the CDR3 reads CAWTLSSGSRGTQYF. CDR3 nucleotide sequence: TGTGCCTGGACCTTGTCTAGCGGGAGTCGAGGGACCCAGTACTTC.

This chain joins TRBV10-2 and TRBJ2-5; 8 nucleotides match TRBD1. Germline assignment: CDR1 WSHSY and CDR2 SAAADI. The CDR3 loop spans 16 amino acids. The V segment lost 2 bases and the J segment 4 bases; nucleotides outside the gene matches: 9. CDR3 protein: CASSELSTGDLETQYF. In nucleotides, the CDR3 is TGCGCCAGCAGTGAGCTGTCGACAGGGGATTTAGAGACCCAGTACTTC.

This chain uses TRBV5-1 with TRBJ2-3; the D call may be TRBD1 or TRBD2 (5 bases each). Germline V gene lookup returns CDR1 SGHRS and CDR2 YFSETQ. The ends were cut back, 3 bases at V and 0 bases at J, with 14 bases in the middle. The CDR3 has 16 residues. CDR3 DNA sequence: TGCGCCAGCAGCTGGGACGAGCAGATGAGCACAGATACGCAGTATTTT. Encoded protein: CASSWDEQMSTDTQYF.

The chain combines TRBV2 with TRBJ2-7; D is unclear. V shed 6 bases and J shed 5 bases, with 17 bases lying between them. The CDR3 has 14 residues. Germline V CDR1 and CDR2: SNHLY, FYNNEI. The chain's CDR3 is CASSPDESLHEQYF. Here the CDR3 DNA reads TGTGCCAGCAGCCCGGATGAGAGCCTCCACGAGCAGTACTTC. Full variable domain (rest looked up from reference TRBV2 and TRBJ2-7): EPEVTQTPSHQVTQMGQEVILRCVPISNHLYFYWYRQILGQKVEFLVSFYNNEISEKSEIFDDQFSVERPDGSNFTLKIRSTKLEDSAMYFCASSPDESLHEQYFGPGTRLTVT.

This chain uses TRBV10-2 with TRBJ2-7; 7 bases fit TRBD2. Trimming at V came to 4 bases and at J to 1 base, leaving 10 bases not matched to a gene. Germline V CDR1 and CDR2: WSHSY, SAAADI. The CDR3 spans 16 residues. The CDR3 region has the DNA TGCGCCAGCAGTGGTCTTGGGGACTACACTTCCTACGAGCAGTACTTC. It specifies CASSGLGDYTSYEQYF.

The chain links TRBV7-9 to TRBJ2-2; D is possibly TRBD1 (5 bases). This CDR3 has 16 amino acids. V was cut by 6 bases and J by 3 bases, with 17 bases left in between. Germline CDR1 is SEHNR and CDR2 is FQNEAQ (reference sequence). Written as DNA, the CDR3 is TGTGCCAGCAGTTCAGCGTTCGACAGAGACACCGGGGAGCTGTTTTTT. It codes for CASSSAFDRDTGELFF.

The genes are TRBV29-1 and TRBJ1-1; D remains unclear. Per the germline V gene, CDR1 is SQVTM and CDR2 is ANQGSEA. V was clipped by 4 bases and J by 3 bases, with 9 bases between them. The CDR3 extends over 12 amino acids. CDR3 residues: CSVVSSDTEAFF. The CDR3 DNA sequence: TGCAGCGTTGTCTCCTCCGACACTGAAGCTTTCTTT.

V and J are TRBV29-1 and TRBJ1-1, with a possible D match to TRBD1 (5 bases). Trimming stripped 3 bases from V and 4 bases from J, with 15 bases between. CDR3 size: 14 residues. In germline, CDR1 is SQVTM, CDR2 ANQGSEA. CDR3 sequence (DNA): TGCAGCGTTGACAAGGGGAGGTTTGTCACTGAAGCTTTCTTT. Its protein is CSVDKGRFVTEAFF.

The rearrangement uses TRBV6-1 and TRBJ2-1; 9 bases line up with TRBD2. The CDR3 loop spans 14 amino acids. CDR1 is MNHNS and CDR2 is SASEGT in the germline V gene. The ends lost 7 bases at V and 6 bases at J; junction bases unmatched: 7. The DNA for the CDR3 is TGTGCCAGCAACATAGCGGGAGAGGTCAATGAGCAGTTCTTC. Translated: CASNIAGEVNEQFF.

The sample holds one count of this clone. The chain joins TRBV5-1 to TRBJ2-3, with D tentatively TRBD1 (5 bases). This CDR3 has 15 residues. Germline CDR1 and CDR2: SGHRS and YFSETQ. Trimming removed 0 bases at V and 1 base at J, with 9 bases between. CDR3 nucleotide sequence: TGCGCCAGCAGCTTGGAGGGGAAGGGCACAGATACGCAGTATTTT. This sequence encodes CASSLEGKGTDTQYF.

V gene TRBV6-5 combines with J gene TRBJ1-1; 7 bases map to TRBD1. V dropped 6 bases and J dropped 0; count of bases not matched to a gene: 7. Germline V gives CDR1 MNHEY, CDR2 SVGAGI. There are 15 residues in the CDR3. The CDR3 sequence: CASRPTGTVNTEAFF. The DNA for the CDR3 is TGTGCCAGCAGACCTACCGGGACAGTGAACACTGAAGCTTTCTTT.

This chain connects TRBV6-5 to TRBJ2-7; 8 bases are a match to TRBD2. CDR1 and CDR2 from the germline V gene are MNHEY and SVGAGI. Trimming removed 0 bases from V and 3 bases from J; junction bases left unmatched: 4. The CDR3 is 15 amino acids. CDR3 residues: CASSYSSGGGYEQYF. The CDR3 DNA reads TGTGCCAGCAGTTACTCTTCCGGGGGGGGCTACGAGCAGTACTTC.

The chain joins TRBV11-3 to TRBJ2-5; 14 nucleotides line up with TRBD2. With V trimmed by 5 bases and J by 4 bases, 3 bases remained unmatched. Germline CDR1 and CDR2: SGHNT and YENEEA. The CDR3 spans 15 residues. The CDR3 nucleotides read TGTGCCAGCAGCCCCGGGACTAGCGGGAGAGAGACCCAGTACTTC. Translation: CASSPGTSGRETQYF.

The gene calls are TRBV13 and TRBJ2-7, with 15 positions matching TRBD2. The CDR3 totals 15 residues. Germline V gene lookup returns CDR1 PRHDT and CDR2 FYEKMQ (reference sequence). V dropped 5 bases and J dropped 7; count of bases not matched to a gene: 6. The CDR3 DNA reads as TGTGCCAGCAGCGTCAGGACTAGCGGGGGGGATGAGCAGTACTTC. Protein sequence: CASSVRTSGGDEQYF.

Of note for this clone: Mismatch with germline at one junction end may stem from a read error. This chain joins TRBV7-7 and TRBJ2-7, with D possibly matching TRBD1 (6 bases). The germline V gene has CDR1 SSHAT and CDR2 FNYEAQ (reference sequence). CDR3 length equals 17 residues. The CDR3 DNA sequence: TGTGCTAGCAGCTTAGAAATACAGGGTCCGAGCTCCTACGAGCAGTACTTC. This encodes CASSLEIQGPSSYEQYF. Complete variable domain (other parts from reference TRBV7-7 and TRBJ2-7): GAGVSQSPRYKVTKRGQDVTLRCDPISSHATLYWYQQALGQGPEFLTYFNYEAQPDKSGLPSDRFSAERPEGSISTLTIQRTEQRDSAMYRCASSLEIQGPSSYEQYFGPGTRLTVT.

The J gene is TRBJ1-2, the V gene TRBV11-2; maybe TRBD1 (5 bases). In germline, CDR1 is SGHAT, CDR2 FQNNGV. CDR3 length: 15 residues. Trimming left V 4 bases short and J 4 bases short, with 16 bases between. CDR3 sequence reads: CASSSGAGGFYGYTF. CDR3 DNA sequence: TGTGCCAGCAGCTCTGGAGCCGGGGGGTTCTATGGCTACACCTTC.

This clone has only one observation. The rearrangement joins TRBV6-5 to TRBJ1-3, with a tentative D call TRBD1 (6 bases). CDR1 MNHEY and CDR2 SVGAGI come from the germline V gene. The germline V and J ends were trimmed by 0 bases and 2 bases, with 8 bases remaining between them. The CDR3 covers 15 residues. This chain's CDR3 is CASSYSGQTGNTIYF. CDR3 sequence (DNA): TGTGCCAGCAGTTACTCGGGACAAACTGGAAACACCATATATTTT.

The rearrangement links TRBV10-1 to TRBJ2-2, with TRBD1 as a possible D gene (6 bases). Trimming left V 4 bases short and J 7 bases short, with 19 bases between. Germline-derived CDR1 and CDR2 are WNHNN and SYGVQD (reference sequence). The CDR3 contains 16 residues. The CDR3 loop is CASSGSAQGAIGELFF. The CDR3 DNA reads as TGCGCCAGCAGTGGGTCCGCACAGGGAGCAATCGGGGAGCTGTTTTTT.

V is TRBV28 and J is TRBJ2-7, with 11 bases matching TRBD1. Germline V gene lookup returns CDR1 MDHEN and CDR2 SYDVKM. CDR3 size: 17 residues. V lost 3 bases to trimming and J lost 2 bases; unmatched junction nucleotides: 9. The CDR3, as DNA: TGTGCCAGCAGTTTGGGGGACAGGGGGATGATGACCTACGAGCAGTACTTC. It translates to CASSLGDRGMMTYEQYF.

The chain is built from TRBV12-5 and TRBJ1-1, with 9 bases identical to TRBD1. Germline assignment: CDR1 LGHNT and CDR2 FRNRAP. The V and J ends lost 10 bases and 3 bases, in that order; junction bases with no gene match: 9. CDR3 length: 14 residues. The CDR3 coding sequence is TGTGCTACAGGACAGGGGTCGGGTTACACTGAAGCTTTCTTT. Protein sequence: CATGQGSGYTEAFF.

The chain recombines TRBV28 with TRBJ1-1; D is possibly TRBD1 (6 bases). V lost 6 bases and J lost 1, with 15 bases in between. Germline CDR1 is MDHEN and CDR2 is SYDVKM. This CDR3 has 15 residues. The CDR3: CASRLGGLGNTEAFF. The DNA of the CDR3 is TGTGCCAGCAGACTGGGGGGCCTTGGGAACACTGAAGCTTTCTTT.

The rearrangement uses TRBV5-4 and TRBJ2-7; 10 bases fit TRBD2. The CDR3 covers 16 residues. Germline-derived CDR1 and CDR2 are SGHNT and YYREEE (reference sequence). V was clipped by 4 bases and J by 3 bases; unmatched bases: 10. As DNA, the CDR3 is TGTGCCAGCAGCCCAAGCGCCGGGACTAGCGACTACGAGCAGTACTTC. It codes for CASSPSAGTSDYEQYF. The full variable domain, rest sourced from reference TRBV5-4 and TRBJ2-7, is ETGVTQSPTHLIKTRGQQVTLRCSSQSGHNTVSWYQQALGQGPQFIFQYYREEENGRGNFPPRFSGLQFPNYSSELNVNALELDDSALYLCASSPSAGTSDYEQYFGPGTRLTVT.

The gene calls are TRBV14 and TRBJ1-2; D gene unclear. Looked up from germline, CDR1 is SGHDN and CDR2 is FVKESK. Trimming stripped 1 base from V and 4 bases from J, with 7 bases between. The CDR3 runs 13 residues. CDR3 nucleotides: TGTGCCAGCAGCCAAGGGACCTTCTATGGCTACACCTTC. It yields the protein CASSQGTFYGYTF.

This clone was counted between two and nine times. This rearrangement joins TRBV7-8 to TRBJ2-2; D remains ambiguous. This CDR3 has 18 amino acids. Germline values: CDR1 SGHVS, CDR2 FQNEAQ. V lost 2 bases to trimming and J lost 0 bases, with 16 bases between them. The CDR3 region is CASSLFFGVSTNTGELFF. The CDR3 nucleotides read TGTGCCAGCAGCTTATTCTTTGGCGTCAGCACGAACACCGGGGAGCTGTTTTTT. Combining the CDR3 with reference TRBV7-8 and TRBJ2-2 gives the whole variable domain GAGVSQSPRYKVAKRGQDVALRCDPISGHVSLFWYQQALGQGPEFLTYFQNEAQLDKSGLPSDRFFAERPEGSVSTLKIQRTQQEDSAVYLCASSLFFGVSTNTGELFFGEGSRLTVL.

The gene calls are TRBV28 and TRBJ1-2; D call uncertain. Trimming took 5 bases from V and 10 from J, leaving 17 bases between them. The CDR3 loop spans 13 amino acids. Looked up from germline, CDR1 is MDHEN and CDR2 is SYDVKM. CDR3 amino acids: CASSKQAPFHYTF. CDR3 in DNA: TGTGCCAGCAGTAAACAAGCCCCTTTTCACTACACCTTC.

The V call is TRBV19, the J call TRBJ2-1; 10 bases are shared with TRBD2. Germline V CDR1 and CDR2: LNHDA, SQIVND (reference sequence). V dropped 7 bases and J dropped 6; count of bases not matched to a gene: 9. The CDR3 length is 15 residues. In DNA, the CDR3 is TGTGCCAGTACCTACCCGACTAGCGGGTCCAATGAGCAGTTCTTC. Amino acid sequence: CASTYPTSGSNEQFF.

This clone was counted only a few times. The CDR3 loop is CASNHEGLPYEQYF. The CDR3 region has the DNA TGTGCCAGCAATCACGAGGGATTGCCCTACGAGCAGTACTTC. The chain carries TRBV28 and TRBJ2-7; D is perhaps TRBD2 (5 bases). The germline V and J ends were trimmed by 7 bases and 2 bases, with 15 bases remaining between them. The CDR3 covers 14 residues. The V gene's germline CDR1 is MDHEN and CDR2 SYDVKM.

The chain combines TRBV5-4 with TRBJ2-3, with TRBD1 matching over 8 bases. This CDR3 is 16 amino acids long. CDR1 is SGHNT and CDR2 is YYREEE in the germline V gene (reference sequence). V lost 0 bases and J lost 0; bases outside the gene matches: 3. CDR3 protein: CASSLAWDRSTDTQYF. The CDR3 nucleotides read TGTGCCAGCAGCTTGGCCTGGGACAGGAGCACAGATACGCAGTATTTT. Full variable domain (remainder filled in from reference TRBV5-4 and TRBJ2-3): ETGVTQSPTHLIKTRGQQVTLRCSSQSGHNTVSWYQQALGQGPQFIFQYYREEENGRGNFPPRFSGLQFPNYSSELNVNALELDDSALYLCASSLAWDRSTDTQYFGPGTRLTVL.